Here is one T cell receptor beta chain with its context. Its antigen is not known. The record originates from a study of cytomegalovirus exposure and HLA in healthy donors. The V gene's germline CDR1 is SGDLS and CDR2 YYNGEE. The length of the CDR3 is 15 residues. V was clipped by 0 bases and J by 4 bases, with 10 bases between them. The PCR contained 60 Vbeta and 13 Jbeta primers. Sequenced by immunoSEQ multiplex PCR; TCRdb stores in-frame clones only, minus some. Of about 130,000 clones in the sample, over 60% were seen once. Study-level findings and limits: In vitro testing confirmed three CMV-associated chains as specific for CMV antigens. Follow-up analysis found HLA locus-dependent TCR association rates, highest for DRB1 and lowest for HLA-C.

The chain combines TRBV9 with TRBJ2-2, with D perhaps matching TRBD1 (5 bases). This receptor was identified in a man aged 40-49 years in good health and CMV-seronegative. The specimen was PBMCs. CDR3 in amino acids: CASSVEGFATGELFF. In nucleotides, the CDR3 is TGTGCCAGCAGCGTAGAGGGGTTCGCCACCGGGGAGCTGTTTTTT. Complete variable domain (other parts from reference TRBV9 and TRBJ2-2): DSGVTQTPKHLITATGQRVTLRCSPRSGDLSVYWYQQSLDQGLQFLIQYYNGEERAKGNILERFSAQQFPDLHSELNLSSLELGDSALYFCASSVEGFATGELFFGEGSRLTVL.